This TCR beta chain originates from a study of T-cell reconstitution after alpha-beta-depleted transplantation in children. It was with unique molecular identifiers that the TCRbeta library was prepared. TCRdb recomputed calls from the PCR reads with MiXCR, one row per CDR3 protein. Here the sample spans over 550,000 distinct CDR3 sequences, 8% to 11% being singletons. V was cut by 6 bases and J by 6 bases, with 16 bases left in between. CDR1 MNHNS and CDR2 SASEGT come from the germline V gene. The CDR3 consists of 14 residues. This clonotype was obtained from a human donor who donated a stem cell graft to a child with acute myeloid leukemia. The input for sequencing was PBMCs from the stem cell graft donor, taken from the stem cell graft. The V call is TRBV6-1, the J call TRBJ2-3; D remains unclear. This CDR3 is CASSPTQAADTQYF. CDR3 nucleotides: TGTGCCAGCAGCCCAACCCAGGCAGCGGATACGCAGTATTTT.